This T cell receptor (beta chain) was found in a study of blood T cell repertoires in COVID-19. Across the whole study: Sites across the United States, Italy and Spain contributed samples from acute and convalescent COVID-19. The cDNA or gDNA used as material had been derived from T cells, B-cell-depleted T cells, or PBMCs.

Per the original methods: The authors estimated nucleated cell counts from reference gene primer amplification. The method was immunoSEQ multiplex PCR; TCRdb's version includes in-frame clones alone and lacks a portion of them. From that table come the V and J calls and clone size; the DNA was used to work out D and trimming. The sample has just under 45,000 clones, about 83% seen once. Followed over time, Seattle patients had been enrolled while infection was active. Trimming removed 3 bases at V and 3 bases at J, with 6 bases between. The germline V gene has CDR1 SGHAT and CDR2 FQDESV (reference sequence). The CDR3 extends over 13 amino acids.

The TCR comes from a man aged 40-55 years with COVID-19, enrolled during active disease. The sequencing input was peripheral blood. This chain links TRBV11-1 with TRBJ1-5; no reliable D call. Written as DNA, the CDR3 is TGTGCCAGCAGCTTCCAGGCCAATCAGCCCCAGCATTTT. As protein: CASSFQANQPQHF.